A single sample gave rise to the 22 T cell receptor beta chains below, sequenced in a study of shared clonotypes between healthy human individuals. Sequencing used immunoSEQ multiplex PCR; TCRdb keeps in-frame clones, though not all of them. This repertoire shows fewer than 1.4 million clones, about four fifths found once; its top ten account for around 0.6%. Source material: memory CD4+ T cells from PBMCs. Regarding subset: CD45RA-negative fraction. Receptors were obtained from a man aged 18 to 30 in good health. Some clones in this sample may be carry-over from other donors' samples.

The V and J genes are TRBV10-3 and TRBJ1-5; 7 bases fit TRBD1. This CDR3 comprises 14 residues. Germline CDR1 and CDR2: ENHRY and SYGVKD. Losses at the gene ends were 10 bases for V and 5 bases for J; bases not matched to a gene: 11. The CDR3 protein is CATRQGWRDQPQHF. In nucleotides, the CDR3 is TGTGCCACCCGACAGGGATGGCGGGATCAGCCCCAGCATTTT.

The chain joins TRBV7-8 to TRBJ2-7; 10 positions match TRBD2. Germline values: CDR1 SGHVS, CDR2 FQNEAQ. V was clipped by 1 base and J by 6 bases; unmatched bases: 6. The CDR3 runs to 15 residues. In DNA, the CDR3 is TGTGCCAGCAGCTTAGGGCTAGCGGGAGCCGGCGAGCAGTACTTC. It encodes CASSLGLAGAGEQYF.

The chain employs TRBV28 and TRBJ1-4; D is possibly TRBD1 (6 bases). V was pared by 6 bases and J by 5 bases, with 13 bases between. Germline V gene sequence: CDR1 MDHEN, CDR2 SYDVKM. The CDR3 extends over 14 amino acids. CDR3: CASRSTGSNEKLFF. CDR3 in DNA: TGTGCCAGCAGATCCACAGGGTCAAATGAAAAACTGTTTTTT. Variable domain in full (rest from reference TRBV28 and TRBJ1-4): DVKVTQSSRYLVKRTGEKVFLECVQDMDHENMFWYRQDPGLGLRLIYFSYDVKMKEKGDIPEGYSVSREKKERFSLILESASTNQTSMYLCASRSTGSNEKLFFGSGTQLSVL.

The chain recombines TRBV7-8 with TRBJ2-2; D call uncertain. This CDR3 is 13 amino acids long. Germline assignment: CDR1 SGHVS and CDR2 FQNEAQ. V lost 3 bases and J 8 bases, leaving 10 bases between the germline ends. CDR3 coding DNA: TGTGCCAGCAGCTTTCCGGCCGGGGGGGAGCTGTTTTTT. It yields the protein CASSFPAGGELFF.

This clone was recorded once. The chain links TRBV19 to TRBJ2-7; 7 bases map to TRBD2. The CDR3 sequence is 12 residues long. Germline V gene data show CDR1 as LNHDA and CDR2 as SQIVND (reference sequence). V dropped 10 bases and J dropped 7; count of bases not matched to a gene: 10. The CDR3 sequence: CATREGRREQYF. Written as DNA, the CDR3 is TGTGCCACCAGGGAGGGACGAAGGGAGCAGTACTTC.

The rearrangement uses TRBV2 and TRBJ2-7; D uncertain. The CDR3 runs 12 residues. Looked up from germline, CDR1 is SNHLY and CDR2 is FYNNEI. V lost 8 bases and J 2 bases, leaving 10 bases between the germline ends. CDR3 residues: CASSETTYEQYF. The CDR3 DNA is TGTGCCAGCTCCGAGACCACCTACGAGCAGTACTTC.

In this sample, this clone turned up once. The chain combines TRBV29-1 with TRBJ1-2, with TRBD1 as a possible D gene (5 bases). Germline CDR1 is SQVTM and CDR2 is ANQGSEA. Trimming shortened V by 4 bases and J by 2 bases, and 11 bases separated the two germline ends. The CDR3 extends over 13 amino acids. Written as DNA, the CDR3 is TGCAGCGTTGGACAGTGGGGCAACTATGGCTACACCTTC. Translated: CSVGQWGNYGYTF. The whole variable domain, remainder taken from reference TRBV29-1 and TRBJ1-2, is SAVISQKPSRDICQRGTSLTIQCQVDSQVTMMFWYRQQPGQSLTLIATANQGSEATYESGFVIDKFPISRPNLTFSTLTVSNMSPEDSSIYLCSVGQWGNYGYTFGSGTRLTVV.

The genes are TRBV28 and TRBJ2-1, with D possibly being TRBD2 (6 bases). Germline values: CDR1 MDHEN, CDR2 SYDVKM. There are 13 residues in the CDR3. Deletions cut 6 bases from V and 9 bases from J, with 15 bases between. This chain's CDR3 is CASSPPSAGEQFF. CDR3 nucleotides: TGTGCCAGCAGCCCCCCTAGCGCTGGTGAGCAGTTCTTC.

This chain links TRBV29-1 with TRBJ2-7; 9 bases align to TRBD2. The CDR3 sequence is 12 residues long. CDR1 is SQVTM and CDR2 is ANQGSEA in the germline V gene. The ends lost 6 bases at V and 4 bases at J; junction bases unmatched: 4. The CDR3 DNA reads as TGCAGCGTATGGCGGGAGGGTTACGAGCAGTACTTC. As protein: CSVWREGYEQYF.

The V and J genes are TRBV28 and TRBJ1-5, with a tentative D call TRBD1 (6 bases). The CDR3 extends over 13 amino acids. The germline V and J ends were trimmed by 7 bases and 6 bases, with 13 bases remaining between them. Germline V CDR1 and CDR2: MDHEN, SYDVKM. Written as DNA, the CDR3 is TGTGCCAGCACTGCAACAGGGCCTCAGCCCCAGCATTTT. Its protein product is CASTATGPQPQHF.

The chain carries TRBV15 and TRBJ2-6; D is ambiguous. The V end was cut by 0 bases, the J end by 0 bases, with 15 bases between. This CDR3 contains 19 residues. Germline V gene sequence: CDR1 LNHNV, CDR2 YYDKDF (reference sequence). CDR3 sequence reads: CATSRDRPSRYSGANVLTF. For the CDR3, the DNA is TGTGCCACCAGCAGAGATAGGCCCAGCAGATACTCTGGGGCCAACGTCCTGACTTTC.

The V and J genes are TRBV11-2 and TRBJ2-2, with a possible D match to TRBD2 (6 bases). CDR1 is SGHAT, CDR2 FQNNGV, per germline. Trimming left V 3 bases short and J 6 bases short, with 20 bases between. This CDR3 contains 17 residues. The CDR3 here is CASSLRAFGGAAGELFF. CDR3 DNA sequence: TGTGCCAGCAGCTTGAGGGCCTTTGGCGGGGCAGCCGGGGAGCTGTTTTTT. The variable domain in full, completed from reference TRBV11-2 and TRBJ2-2, reads EAGVAQSPRYKIIEKRQSVAFWCNPISGHATLYWYQQILGQGPKLLIQFQNNGVVDDSQLPKDRFSAERLKGVDSTLKIQPAKLEDSAVYLCASSLRAFGGAAGELFFGEGSRLTVL.

V gene TRBV7-9 combines with J gene TRBJ1-2; D ambiguous. The length of the CDR3 is 15 residues. CDR1 and CDR2 (germline): SEHNR, FQNEAQ (reference sequence). V shed 1 base and J shed 8 bases, with 17 bases lying between them. CDR3 coding DNA: TGTGCCAGCAGCTTAGATCGGGAGGGCTCCGGGGGCTACACCTTC. Translating it yields CASSLDREGSGGYTF.

This clone was seen a single time. The chain links TRBV7-2 to TRBJ2-3; D is ambiguous. The CDR3 has 15 residues. Germline CDR1 and CDR2: SGHTA and FQGNSA. Trimming pared 2 bases from V and 0 bases from J, leaving 9 bases between. This CDR3 is CASSLRSRSTDTQYF. For the CDR3, the DNA is TGTGCCAGCAGCTTAAGGAGCAGGAGCACAGATACGCAGTATTTT.

This clone was observed once. Other DNA sequences within the sample encode an identical CDR3. The rearrangement uses TRBV7-9 and TRBJ1-2; D remains ambiguous. The CDR3 is made up of 12 amino acids. Trimming pared 5 bases from V and 8 bases from J, leaving 12 bases between. In germline, CDR1 is SEHNR, CDR2 FQNEAQ (reference sequence). The CDR3 DNA reads as TGTGCCAGCAGCCTAGAAGGGTCCGGCTACACCTTC. It is translated as CASSLEGSGYTF.

The chain carries TRBV5-1 and TRBJ2-1; tentative D call: TRBD2 (6 bases). V lost 2 bases and J lost 4, with 19 bases in between. The germline gives CDR1 SGHRS, CDR2 YFSETQ. The CDR3 has 17 residues. Written as DNA, the CDR3 is TGCGCCAGCAGCTTTGGGGGACTGGGCCTTGGGTACAATGAGCAGTTCTTC. Translation: CASSFGGLGLGYNEQFF. The whole variable domain, remainder taken from reference TRBV5-1 and TRBJ2-1, is KAGVTQTPRYLIKTRGQQVTLSCSPISGHRSVSWYQQTPGQGLQFLFEYFSETQRNKGNFPGRFSGRQFSNSRSEMNVSTLELGDSALYLCASSFGGLGLGYNEQFFGPGTRLTVL.

The chain recombines TRBV5-1 with TRBJ1-2; D is uncertain. This CDR3 is 10 amino acids long. Per germline, CDR1 SGHRS and CDR2 YFSETQ. V shed 5 bases and J shed 8 bases, with 7 bases lying between them. The CDR3 sequence is CASRIGGYTF. The CDR3 region has the DNA TGCGCCAGCAGAATCGGGGGCTACACCTTC.

J is TRBJ1-1 and V is TRBV6-6; D is unclear. The CDR3 has 16 residues. The germline gives CDR1 MNHNY, CDR2 SVGAGI (reference sequence). V gave up 10 bases and J gave up 1 base, with 22 bases separating them. The CDR3 DNA is TGTGCCACATCACCCCCCAATGTAACCCCGAACACTGAAGCTTTCTTT. This encodes CATSPPNVTPNTEAFF.

The chain has TRBV7-3 and TRBJ1-2; 10 nucleotides line up with TRBD1. CDR3 length: 14 amino acids. Germline CDR1 SGHTA, CDR2 FQGTGA. V shed 2 bases and J 6 bases; nucleotides not matched to a gene: 3. For the CDR3, the DNA is TGTGCCAGCAGCTTACTGGGACAGGGGAATGGCTACACCTTC. Translating gives CASSLLGQGNGYTF.

CDR3 amino acids: CASSFEGNTEAFF. In DNA form, the CDR3 reads TGTGCCAGCAGTTTCGAGGGGAACACTGAAGCTTTCTTT. The chain couples TRBV6-6 to TRBJ1-1; D is unresolved. This CDR3 is built from 13 residues. Between the trimmed V and J ends, which lost 4 bases and 1 base, there was a span of 7 bases. Per germline, CDR1 MNHNY and CDR2 SVGAGI (reference sequence).

The chain is built from TRBV4-3 and TRBJ1-4, with D unresolved. Trimming stripped 0 bases from V and 7 bases from J, with 9 bases between. This CDR3 is built from 14 residues. CDR1 is LGHNA and CDR2 is YSLEER in the germline V gene. This chain's CDR3 is CASSQDGRGEKLFF. CDR3 nucleotide sequence: TGCGCCAGCAGCCAAGACGGGAGAGGTGAAAAACTGTTTTTT.

The rearrangement uses TRBV9 and TRBJ2-5, with 9 bases that match TRBD1. V trimming: 4 bases; J trimming: 5 bases; junction bases outside the gene matches: 9. The germline V gene has CDR1 SGDLS and CDR2 YYNGEE. The CDR3 has 15 residues. The DNA for the CDR3 is TGTGCCAGCAGCAGCGGACAGGGGACTTGGGAGACCCAGTACTTC. This translates into CASSSGQGTWETQYF.